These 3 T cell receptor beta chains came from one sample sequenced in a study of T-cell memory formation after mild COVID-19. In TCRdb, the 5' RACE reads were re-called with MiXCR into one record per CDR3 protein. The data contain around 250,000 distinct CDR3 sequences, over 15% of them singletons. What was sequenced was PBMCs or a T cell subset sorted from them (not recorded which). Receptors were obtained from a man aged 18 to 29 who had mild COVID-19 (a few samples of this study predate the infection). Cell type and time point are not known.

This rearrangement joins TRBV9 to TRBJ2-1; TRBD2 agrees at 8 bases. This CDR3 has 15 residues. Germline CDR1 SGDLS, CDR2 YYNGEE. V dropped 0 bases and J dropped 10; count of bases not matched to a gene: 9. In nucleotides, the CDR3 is TGTGCCAGCAGCGTAGAAGCGGGGGCCCTCAAAGAGCAGTTCTTC. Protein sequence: CASSVEAGALKEQFF.

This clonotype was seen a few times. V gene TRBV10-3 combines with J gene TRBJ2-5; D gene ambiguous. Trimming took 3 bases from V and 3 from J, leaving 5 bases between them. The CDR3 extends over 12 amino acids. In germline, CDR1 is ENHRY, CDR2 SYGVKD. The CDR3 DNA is TGTGCCATCAGTGATTTTGAAGAGACCCAGTACTTC. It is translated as CAISDFEETQYF.

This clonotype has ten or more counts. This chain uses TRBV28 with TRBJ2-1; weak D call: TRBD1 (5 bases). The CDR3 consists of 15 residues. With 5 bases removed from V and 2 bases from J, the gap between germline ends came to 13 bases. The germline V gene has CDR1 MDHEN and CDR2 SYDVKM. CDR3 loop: CASSLLPTAYNEQFF. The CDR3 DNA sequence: TGTGCCAGCAGTCTACTTCCGACAGCCTACAATGAGCAGTTCTTC. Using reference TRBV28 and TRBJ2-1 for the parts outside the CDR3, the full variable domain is DVKVTQSSRYLVKRTGEKVFLECVQDMDHENMFWYRQDPGLGLRLIYFSYDVKMKEKGDIPEGYSVSREKKERFSLILESASTNQTSMYLCASSLLPTAYNEQFFGPGTRLTVL.